A single sample gave rise to the 23 T cell receptor beta chains below, sequenced in a study of a mutant IDH1 vaccine in newly diagnosed glioma. Measured with immunoSEQ multiplex PCR; TCRdb has only the in-frame clones, and not every one. The sample holds approximately 32,000 clones, 45% to 70% seen once. No antigen has been identified for these receptors. Sample time point: week 5, during vaccination. All doses held 300 ug of mutant IDH1 20-mer peptide, with topical imiquimod. Sequenced here: PBMCs, sampled from a glioma patient whose treatment included an IDH1 peptide vaccine. All receptors come from a woman between 18 and 29 years old with glioma.

The V gene is TRBV10-3, the J gene TRBJ1-2; TRBD1 is a possible D gene (5 bases). The CDR3 extends over 13 amino acids. Trimming left V 2 bases short and J 7 bases short, with 11 bases between. The germline gives CDR1 ENHRY, CDR2 SYGVKD. CDR3 DNA sequence: TGTGCCATCAGTGAGGCGGCAGGGCTTGGCTACACCTTC. The encoded protein is CAISEAAGLGYTF.

The V call is TRBV7-9, the J call TRBJ2-5; D perhaps matches TRBD2 (6 bases). The CDR3 sequence is 13 residues long. CDR1 SEHNR and CDR2 FQNEAQ come from the germline V gene (reference sequence). Trimming pared 4 bases from V and 5 bases from J, leaving 11 bases between. CDR3 in DNA: TGTGCCAGCAGCTGGGCTGGGGGGGAGACCCAGTACTTC. Protein sequence: CASSWAGGETQYF.

This chain connects TRBV4-1 to TRBJ1-2, with D tentatively TRBD1 (6 bases). The CDR3 sequence is 14 residues long. The V end was cut by 4 bases, the J end by 4 bases, with 13 bases between. Germline CDR1 MGHRA, CDR2 YSYEKL. In DNA form, the CDR3 reads TGCGCCAGCAGCCCGCAGGGGCCTCCCTATGGCTACACCTTC. It translates to CASSPQGPPYGYTF.

V usage is TRBV29-1 and J usage is TRBJ2-7; maybe TRBD2 (6 bases). This CDR3 has 14 amino acids. With 6 bases removed from V and 2 bases from J, the gap between germline ends came to 17 bases. CDR1 is SQVTM, CDR2 ANQGSEA, per germline. This CDR3 is CSVTPSRGTYEQYF. CDR3 DNA: TGCAGCGTCACTCCGAGTCGGGGGACCTACGAGCAGTACTTC.

This chain joins TRBV5-4 and TRBJ2-1; tentatively, D is TRBD1 or TRBD2 (6 bases each). V lost 4 bases and J 3 bases, leaving 14 bases between the germline ends. CDR1 and CDR2 from the germline V gene are SGHNT and YYREEE (reference sequence). The CDR3 extends over 15 amino acids. CDR3 region: CASSLGGNLYNEQFF. The DNA of the CDR3 is TGTGCCAGCAGCCTAGGGGGGAATCTCTACAATGAGCAGTTCTTC.

The rearrangement links TRBV5-4 to TRBJ1-1; TRBD1 matches 7 bases. The CDR3 consists of 14 residues. Per germline, CDR1 SGHNT and CDR2 YYREEE (reference sequence). Trimming removed 6 bases from V and 4 bases from J; junction bases left unmatched: 9. The CDR3 reads CASTRTGVTTEAFF. The DNA for the CDR3 is TGTGCCAGCACCAGAACAGGGGTGACCACTGAAGCTTTCTTT.

This clone appeared once. The rearrangement links TRBV4-1 to TRBJ1-2; 8 bases match TRBD1. V dropped 4 bases and J dropped 2; count of bases not matched to a gene: 9. The CDR3 covers 16 residues. In germline, CDR1 is MGHRA, CDR2 YSYEKL. In DNA form, the CDR3 reads TGCGCCAGCAGCCGCGTGGACAGGGCGGGAAACTATGGCTACACCTTC. Translating gives CASSRVDRAGNYGYTF.

This sequence joins TRBV19 and TRBJ2-6; D may be TRBD1 (6 bases). The ends were cut back, 7 bases at V and 4 bases at J, with 11 bases in the middle. Looked up from germline, CDR1 is LNHDA and CDR2 is SQIVND (reference sequence). This CDR3 has 14 amino acids. Here the CDR3 reads CASTTGSGANVLTF. The CDR3 region has the DNA TGTGCCAGTACCACAGGGTCGGGGGCCAACGTCCTGACTTTC.

This clone occurred a few times. This rearrangement joins TRBV7-9 to TRBJ1-2; D perhaps matches TRBD1 (5 bases). Trimming removed 11 bases at V and 6 bases at J, with 22 bases between. Germline V gene sequence: CDR1 SEHNR, CDR2 FQNEAQ (reference sequence). This CDR3 spans 14 amino acids. The CDR3 is CASGPPAGLHGYTF. In nucleotides, the CDR3 is TGTGCCTCTGGCCCCCCCGCAGGGTTGCATGGCTACACCTTC.

The sample holds a few counts of this clone. The V gene is TRBV9, the J gene TRBJ1-2; 7 positions match TRBD1. Trimming at V came to 0 bases and at J to 4 bases, leaving 12 bases not matched to a gene. The CDR3 sequence is 17 residues long. The germline CDR1 and CDR2 sequences are SGDLS and YYNGEE. CDR3 nucleotides: TGTGCCAGCAGCGTAGGTTGGACAGGATGGAATCTCTATGGCTACACCTTC. Amino acid sequence: CASSVGWTGWNLYGYTF.

This chain links TRBV7-2 with TRBJ1-2, with D uncertain. This CDR3 has 14 amino acids. CDR1 is SGHTA and CDR2 is FQGNSA in the germline V gene. V lost 3 bases and J 8 bases, leaving 16 bases between the germline ends. The CDR3, as DNA: TGTGCCAGCAGCTTCCAAATGGGCCAAGAGGGCTACACCTTC. Its protein is CASSFQMGQEGYTF.

V gene TRBV7-9 combines with J gene TRBJ1-5; perhaps TRBD1 as D (6 bases). This CDR3 comprises 13 residues. Germline-derived CDR1 and CDR2 are SEHNR and FQNEAQ (reference sequence). With 8 bases removed from V and 3 bases from J, the gap between germline ends came to 11 bases. The CDR3, as DNA: TGTGCCAGCGGCACAGGGCCCAATCAGCCCCAGCATTTT. Protein product: CASGTGPNQPQHF.

V is TRBV19 and J is TRBJ1-2, with D unresolved. The ends were cut back, 3 bases at V and 5 bases at J, with 25 bases in the middle. Germline-derived CDR1 and CDR2 are LNHDA and SQIVND (reference sequence). The CDR3 contains 18 residues. The CDR3 coding sequence is TGTGCCAGTAGTATTCATTCTGGGCGTGAGAAGGGCTTATATGGCTACACCTTC. It is translated as CASSIHSGREKGLYGYTF.

The chain uses TRBV4-2 and TRBJ1-1; D is ambiguous. In germline, CDR1 is LGHNA, CDR2 YNFKEQ. The CDR3 contains 14 residues. The V and J ends lost 0 bases and 1 base respectively, with 6 bases between them. DNA of the CDR3: TGTGCCAGCAGCCAAGAGATAAAGAACACTGAAGCTTTCTTT. Translating gives CASSQEIKNTEAFF.

V is TRBV29-1 and J is TRBJ1-2, with D perhaps TRBD1 (6 bases). The germline V gene encodes CDR1 SQVTM and CDR2 ANQGSEA. CDR3 length equals 12 residues. CDR3 residues: CTAEDSNYGYTF. CDR3 DNA: TGCACCGCCGAGGACAGTAACTATGGCTACACCTTC.

The CDR3 loop is CASSDPNLSTSGYEQYF. The CDR3 nucleotides read TGTGCCAGCAGTGACCCGAATCTCTCGACTAGCGGCTACGAGCAGTACTTC. The chain has TRBV25-1 and TRBJ2-7; the match to TRBD2 covers 9 bases. This CDR3 region has 17 residues. Germline assignment: CDR1 MGHDK and CDR2 SYGVNS. Trimming removed 3 bases from V and 3 bases from J; junction bases left unmatched: 12.

This clone was counted once. The chain employs TRBV28 and TRBJ2-3; 8 bases match TRBD1. The CDR3 length is 17 residues. J gave up 5 bases and V 6 bases, and 16 bases lay outside the gene matches. CDR1 MDHEN and CDR2 SYDVKM come from the germline V gene. The CDR3 here is CASRSSGSQGVIDTQYF. The CDR3 DNA reads TGTGCCAGCAGATCCTCCGGTTCACAGGGGGTTATAGATACGCAGTATTTT. Filled out from reference TRBV28 and TRBJ2-3, the complete variable domain reads DVKVTQSSRYLVKRTGEKVFLECVQDMDHENMFWYRQDPGLGLRLIYFSYDVKMKEKGDIPEGYSVSREKKERFSLILESASTNQTSMYLCASRSSGSQGVIDTQYFGPGTRLTVL.

The chain couples TRBV28 to TRBJ2-7; TRBD2 aligns across 12 bases. Looked up from germline, CDR1 is MDHEN and CDR2 is SYDVKM. The CDR3 consists of 15 residues. V lost 5 bases, J lost 3 bases, and 5 bases stayed unmatched. CDR3 amino acids: CASSKTSGGNYEQYF. The CDR3 bases are TGTGCCAGCAGTAAGACTAGCGGGGGAAACTACGAGCAGTACTTC.

This clone was recorded once. The chain uses TRBV28 and TRBJ1-2, with a weak D call TRBD1 (5 bases). Germline CDR1 and CDR2: MDHEN and SYDVKM. V was clipped by 5 bases and J by 6 bases, with 10 bases between them. CDR3 size: 12 residues. For the CDR3, the DNA is TGTGCCAGCAGTCGGGGCTTTGATGGCTACACCTTC. Amino acids: CASSRGFDGYTF.

The chain employs TRBV7-9 and TRBJ1-1; D is unclear. Germline assignment: CDR1 SEHNR and CDR2 FQNEAQ (reference sequence). V was cut by 7 bases and J by 1 base, with 25 bases left in between. CDR3 size: 18 residues. The CDR3 loop is CASIRKRDIKSANTEAFF. CDR3 bases: TGTGCCAGCATCCGAAAGCGTGACATTAAATCTGCGAACACTGAAGCTTTCTTT.

The J gene is TRBJ2-7, the V gene TRBV6-5; 8 bases map to TRBD1. Per the germline V gene, CDR1 is MNHEY and CDR2 is SVGAGI. The CDR3 sequence is 14 residues long. Losses at the gene ends were 6 bases for V and 4 bases for J; bases not matched to a gene: 8. This chain's CDR3 is CASRAGQGGYEQYF. For the CDR3, the DNA is TGTGCCAGCAGAGCCGGACAGGGTGGGTACGAGCAGTACTTC.

V gene TRBV7-9 combines with J gene TRBJ1-1; 7 bases fit TRBD1. The CDR3 runs to 14 residues. Trimming took 5 bases from V and 5 from J; bases not matched to a gene: 8. Germline loops: CDR1 SEHNR, CDR2 FQNEAQ (reference sequence). Here the CDR3 reads CASSPGQLRTEAFF. CDR3 nucleotides: TGTGCCAGCAGCCCGGGACAGTTGAGGACTGAAGCTTTCTTT.

This clone was detected a few times. The genes are TRBV9 and TRBJ1-2, with 9 bases lining up with TRBD1. J lost 8 bases, V lost 3 bases, and 5 bases had no gene match. The CDR3 has 13 residues. Per the germline V gene, CDR1 is SGDLS and CDR2 is YYNGEE. CDR3: CASSGGQGWGYTF. Written as DNA, the CDR3 is TGTGCCAGCAGCGGCGGACAGGGGTGGGGCTACACCTTC.